These 32 T cell receptor beta chains were all obtained from the same sample, sequenced in a study of T cell responses to AZD1222 COVID-19 vaccine. Clones were read by immunoSEQ multiplex PCR, and TCRdb kept only the in-frame ones, dropping some. The data show some 100,000 clones, approximately 86% seen once. The sample here was peripheral blood, taken on day 0 of AZD1222 vaccination. The receptors derive from an adult in good health.

In this sample, this clone turned up a few times. The chain recombines TRBV14 with TRBJ2-3; 12 bases match TRBD2. With V trimmed by 4 bases and J by 4 bases, 6 bases remained unmatched. Germline V gene data show CDR1 as SGHDN and CDR2 as FVKESK. CDR3 length: 16 amino acids. CDR3 nucleotides: TGTGCCAGCAGCCCCCGACTAGCGGGAGTGGCAGATACGCAGTATTTT. It codes for CASSPRLAGVADTQYF.

This chain joins TRBV6-1 and TRBJ2-7; D is ambiguous. CDR1 is MNHNS, CDR2 SASEGT, per germline. The CDR3 consists of 12 residues. V shed 8 bases and J shed 5 bases, with 13 bases lying between them. The CDR3 DNA reads TGTGCCAGCGGTGCTCAGGCTAACGAGCAGTACTTC. Protein sequence: CASGAQANEQYF.

The rearrangement uses TRBV7-2 and TRBJ2-5; TRBD2 is a possible D gene (5 bases). Germline loops: CDR1 SGHTA, CDR2 FQGNSA. There are 14 residues in the CDR3. V was trimmed by 1 base and J by 4 bases, leaving 10 bases between them. The CDR3 loop reads CASSLVRAGETQYF. The CDR3 bases are TGTGCCAGCAGCTTAGTGCGGGCTGGAGAGACCCAGTACTTC.

This clone was detected only once. The V call is TRBV5-1, the J call TRBJ2-5, with D possibly being TRBD2 (5 bases). CDR3 length equals 16 residues. V lost 0 bases to trimming and J lost 5 bases, with 17 bases between them. Germline V gene lookup returns CDR1 SGHRS and CDR2 YFSETQ. As DNA, the CDR3 is TGCGCCAGCAGCTTGGTTGGAGGCGGTTGGCAGGAGACCCAGTACTTC. Its protein is CASSLVGGGWQETQYF.

V gene TRBV14 combines with J gene TRBJ1-3; 7 bases line up with TRBD1. V gave up 4 bases and J gave up 0 bases; unmatched junction bases: 9. Germline V gene sequence: CDR1 SGHDN, CDR2 FVKESK. CDR3 length equals 17 residues. CDR3: CASSRAGQTSSGNTIYF. Written as DNA, the CDR3 is TGTGCCAGCAGCCGAGCGGGACAGACGAGCTCTGGAAACACCATATATTTT.

This sequence joins TRBV19 and TRBJ2-7; possible D gene TRBD1, 6 bases. The CDR3 runs 13 residues. Germline V gene data show CDR1 as LNHDA and CDR2 as SQIVND (reference sequence). V lost 9 bases, J lost 4 bases, and 16 bases lay in between. As DNA, the CDR3 is TGTGCCAGCCGGACAGCCGGTGGGTACGAGCAGTACTTC. Protein product: CASRTAGGYEQYF. Full variable domain (missing parts from reference TRBV19 and TRBJ2-7): DGGITQSPKYLFRKEGQNVTLSCEQNLNHDAMYWYRQDPGQGLRLIYYSQIVNDFQKGDIAEGYSVSREKKESFPLTVTSAQKNPTAFYLCASRTAGGYEQYFGPGTRLTVT.

The chain couples TRBV9 to TRBJ2-7; D not certain. The ends were cut back, 0 bases at V and 7 bases at J, with 8 bases in the middle. The V gene's germline CDR1 is SGDLS and CDR2 YYNGEE. The CDR3 totals 12 residues. The CDR3 here is CASSVAGVEQYF. CDR3 coding DNA: TGTGCCAGCAGCGTAGCCGGCGTGGAGCAGTACTTC.

The rearrangement links TRBV4-3 to TRBJ2-5, with a weak D call TRBD2 (6 bases). This CDR3 has 16 residues. Trimming cost V 0 bases and J 5 bases, with 16 bases left between them. Germline V gene lookup returns CDR1 LGHNA and CDR2 YSLEER. CDR3 sequence reads: CASSQDRRLEAETQYF. CDR3 sequence (DNA): TGCGCCAGCAGCCAAGATCGGAGACTAGAGGCGGAGACCCAGTACTTC.

The chain employs TRBV29-1 and TRBJ1-5; possible D gene TRBD1, 6 bases. The CDR3 loop spans 14 amino acids. The V end was cut by 4 bases, the J end by 2 bases, with 12 bases between. Germline values: CDR1 SQVTM, CDR2 ANQGSEA. CDR3 region: CSVVTGGGNQPQHF. The DNA for the CDR3 is TGCAGCGTTGTGACAGGCGGTGGCAATCAGCCCCAGCATTTT.

The chain couples TRBV7-3 to TRBJ1-1; 11 bases are a match to TRBD1. Trimming removed 0 bases from V and 5 bases from J; junction bases left unmatched: 2. This CDR3 region has 15 residues. The V gene's germline CDR1 is SGHTA and CDR2 FQGTGA. The DNA of the CDR3 is TGTGCCAGCAGCTTAACCGGGACAGGGGGAACTGAAGCTTTCTTT. This gives the protein CASSLTGTGGTEAFF.

This clone was found once. The genes are TRBV12-5 and TRBJ2-1; D remains unclear. The CDR3 totals 14 residues. V shed 3 bases and J shed 12 bases, with 18 bases lying between them. Germline V lookup: CDR1 LGHNT, CDR2 FRNRAP. In DNA form, the CDR3 reads TGTGCTAGTGGTTTCGGTGACGAAGGAGTTGGGCAGTTCTTC. This gives the protein CASGFGDEGVGQFF.

The chain links TRBV11-1 to TRBJ1-2; 7 nucleotides match TRBD1. There are 15 residues in the CDR3. Germline V lookup: CDR1 SGHAT, CDR2 FQDESV (reference sequence). The V gene end was trimmed by 3 bases and the J gene end by 8 bases; junction bases not matched to a gene: 12. CDR3 protein: CASSLAGTAVQGYTF. CDR3 nucleotides: TGTGCCAGCAGCTTGGCCGGGACAGCCGTCCAAGGCTACACCTTC.

The chain combines TRBV28 with TRBJ1-2; a possible D gene is TRBD1 (6 bases). The germline V gene has CDR1 MDHEN and CDR2 SYDVKM. The CDR3 has 13 amino acids. CDR3 nucleotide sequence: TGTGCGGGGGGGGGCGCTGCGGTGGGTGGCTACACCTTC. Protein product: CAGGGAAVGGYTF.

This clone was counted a single time. V is TRBV19 and J is TRBJ1-5; possible D gene TRBD1, 6 bases. The CDR3 extends over 16 amino acids. CDR1 LNHDA and CDR2 SQIVND come from the germline V gene (reference sequence). Trimming took off 2 bases at V and 0 bases at J, with 11 bases between the two ends. The CDR3 protein is CASSIMGARSNQPQHF. The CDR3 nucleotides read TGTGCCAGTAGTATAATGGGGGCGCGTAGCAATCAGCCCCAGCATTTT.

V gene TRBV18 combines with J gene TRBJ1-1; no reliable D call. The germline V gene encodes CDR1 KGHSH and CDR2 LQKENI. Trimming stripped 0 bases from V and 5 bases from J, with 7 bases between. This CDR3 is 13 amino acids long. The CDR3 sequence: CASSPPSGTEAFF. The CDR3 DNA is TGTGCCAGCTCACCACCGTCGGGGACTGAAGCTTTCTTT.

CDR3 protein: CASSSTGFDGNTIYF. The CDR3 DNA reads TGTGCCAGTAGTAGCACCGGGTTTGACGGAAACACCATATATTTT. The chain uses TRBV19 and TRBJ1-3; D is uncertain. Germline V lookup: CDR1 LNHDA, CDR2 SQIVND (reference sequence). This CDR3 region has 15 residues. With 4 bases removed from V and 4 bases from J, the gap between germline ends came to 14 bases.

The rearrangement uses TRBV28 and TRBJ1-2; D ambiguous. Germline lookup yields CDR1 MDHEN and CDR2 SYDVKM. V was pared by 6 bases and J by 7 bases, with 12 bases between. This CDR3 spans 12 amino acids. The CDR3 DNA is TGTGCCAGCAGCCCGCCCCCCCTTGGCTACACCTTC. It translates to CASSPPPLGYTF.

The J gene is TRBJ1-2, the V gene TRBV6-6; D might be TRBD1 (6 bases). V lost 6 bases and J lost 8, with 16 bases in between. The length of the CDR3 is 13 residues. CDR1 and CDR2 from the germline V gene are MNHNY and SVGAGI (reference sequence). The CDR3 DNA reads TGTGCCAGCAGCAGGACAGAGCTCTTAGGCTACACCTTC. Protein: CASSRTELLGYTF.

V is TRBV5-1 and J is TRBJ2-1, with a possible D match to TRBD2 (6 bases). CDR1 is SGHRS and CDR2 is YFSETQ in the germline V gene. This CDR3 has 14 residues. The V end was cut by 6 bases, the J end by 7 bases, with 17 bases between. In DNA, the CDR3 is TGCGCCAGCACCCTGGGACTCCTGGGGAATGAGCAGTTCTTC. Amino acids: CASTLGLLGNEQFF.

V usage is TRBV4-2 and J usage is TRBJ2-7; D remains unclear. The CDR3 loop spans 13 amino acids. Looked up from germline, CDR1 is LGHNA and CDR2 is YNFKEQ. The V end lost 1 base, the J end lost 7 bases, and 11 bases lay between the germline ends. This chain's CDR3 is CASSQVSGEEQYF. The CDR3 DNA follows: TGTGCCAGCAGCCAAGTGTCAGGAGAAGAGCAGTACTTC.

J is TRBJ1-2 and V is TRBV27, with TRBD1 matching 9 bases. J lost 4 bases, V lost 5 bases, and 17 bases had no gene match. Germline lookup yields CDR1 MNHEY and CDR2 SMNVEV (reference sequence). The CDR3 is 18 amino acids. CDR3 nucleotide sequence: TGTGCCAGCAGTCTAACAGGGGGCGCGGGCCTCGCGGGCTATGGCTACACCTTC. Amino acids: CASSLTGGAGLAGYGYTF.

The chain employs TRBV30 and TRBJ2-1; 10 positions agree with TRBD2. This CDR3 spans 13 amino acids. The V segment lost 4 bases and the J segment 9 bases; nucleotides outside the gene matches: 6. The germline gives CDR1 GTSNPN, CDR2 SVGIG (reference sequence). The CDR3 region has the DNA TGTGCCTGGACTAGCGGGAGTGTCAGTGAGCAGTTCTTC. Encoded protein: CAWTSGSVSEQFF.

This clone was seen a single time. The chain recombines TRBV2 with TRBJ2-2; D is unresolved. Germline CDR1 reads SNHLY; CDR2 reads FYNNEI. CDR3 length: 15 amino acids. The germline V and J ends were trimmed by 6 bases and 4 bases, with 15 bases remaining between them. DNA of the CDR3: TGTGCCAGCAGCCTGTTTGCAGAAGGCACCGGGGAGCTGTTTTTT. Protein sequence: CASSLFAEGTGELFF. The variable domain in full, with the rest retrieved from reference TRBV2 and TRBJ2-2, is EPEVTQTPSHQVTQMGQEVILRCVPISNHLYFYWYRQILGQKVEFLVSFYNNEISEKSEIFDDQFSVERPDGSNFTLKIRSTKLEDSAMYFCASSLFAEGTGELFFGEGSRLTVL.

The rearrangement joins TRBV10-3 to TRBJ2-7; perhaps D is TRBD1 or TRBD2 (5 bases each). The length of the CDR3 is 17 residues. The germline gives CDR1 ENHRY, CDR2 SYGVKD. V lost 3 bases, J lost 4 bases, and 22 bases lay in between. The CDR3, as DNA: TGTGCCATCAGTGATTCCGGGACCCGGGTCTTTTCATACGAGCAGTACTTC. Translating it yields CAISDSGTRVFSYEQYF.

The rearrangement uses TRBV4-1 and TRBJ2-4; 13 nucleotides align to TRBD2. From germline, CDR1 is MGHRA and CDR2 YSYEKL. The V segment lost 1 base and the J segment 0 bases; nucleotides outside the gene matches: 3. The CDR3 totals 18 residues. CDR3 coding DNA: TGCGCCAGCAGCCAAGGACTAGCGGGAGGACTAGCCAAAAACATTCAGTACTTC. It translates to CASSQGLAGGLAKNIQYF.

The chain recombines TRBV18 with TRBJ1-3, with 7 bases aligning to TRBD1. The CDR3 is made up of 17 amino acids. Germline-derived CDR1 and CDR2 are KGHSH and LQKENI. The J segment lost 0 bases and the V segment lost 4 bases, leaving 9 bases of the junction unmatched. The DNA for the CDR3 is TGTGCCAGCTCACTTACCGGGACAGTCACCTCTGGAAACACCATATATTTT. Translation gives CASSLTGTVTSGNTIYF. Full variable domain (missing parts from reference TRBV18 and TRBJ1-3): NAGVMQNPRHLVRRRGQEARLRCSPMKGHSHVYWYRQLPEEGLKFMVYLQKENIIDESGMPKERFSAEFPKEGPSILRIQQVVRGDSAAYFCASSLTGTVTSGNTIYFGEGSWLTVV.

The chain uses TRBV19 and TRBJ1-3; no reliable D call. The germline V gene encodes CDR1 LNHDA and CDR2 SQIVND (reference sequence). This CDR3 contains 15 residues. The germline V and J ends were trimmed by 3 bases and 1 base, with 10 bases remaining between them. CDR3 sequence reads: CASSIDRISGNTIYF. The CDR3 region has the DNA TGTGCCAGTAGTATCGACCGGATATCTGGAAACACCATATATTTT.

The chain links TRBV28 to TRBJ2-1, with D perhaps assigned TRBD1 or TRBD2 (5 bases each). Germline-derived CDR1 and CDR2 are MDHEN and SYDVKM. V was trimmed by 6 bases and J by 6 bases, leaving 18 bases between them. The CDR3 sequence is 15 residues long. The CDR3 DNA reads as TGTGCCAGCAGCTCCCCCGGGCAGGGACCCAATGAGCAGTTCTTC. It is translated as CASSSPGQGPNEQFF.

The gene calls are TRBV11-3 and TRBJ2-1; 14 nucleotides agree with TRBD2. Per germline, CDR1 SGHNT and CDR2 YENEEA. The CDR3 is 16 residues long. The trim removed 4 bases at V and 10 bases at J, leaving 9 bases unmatched. CDR3 in amino acids: CASSSGGTSGRHEQFF. Here the CDR3 DNA reads TGTGCCAGCAGCTCCGGAGGGACTAGCGGGAGACACGAGCAGTTCTTC.

This chain uses TRBV11-2 with TRBJ2-7, with TRBD2 matching 14 bases. Germline V gene sequence: CDR1 SGHAT, CDR2 FQNNGV. Trimming cost V 0 bases and J 1 base; bases outside gene matches: 2. This CDR3 is 17 amino acids long. CDR3 sequence (DNA): TGTGCCAGCAGCTTAGAAAGACTAGCGGGAGGGTCCTACGAGCAGTACTTC. Amino acids: CASSLERLAGGSYEQYF.

This chain uses TRBV5-5 with TRBJ1-1; 7 nucleotides agree with TRBD1. This CDR3 region has 15 residues. V dropped 0 bases and J dropped 4; count of bases not matched to a gene: 6. Germline CDR1 and CDR2: SGHKS and YYEKEE (reference sequence). CDR3 sequence reads: CASSLDGQVLTEAFF. Here the CDR3 DNA reads TGTGCCAGCAGCTTGGATGGACAGGTTCTCACTGAAGCTTTCTTT.

This clone was counted a single time. The V and J genes are TRBV4-3 and TRBJ2-7; tentatively, D is TRBD2 (6 bases). The CDR3 extends over 14 amino acids. Looked up from germline, CDR1 is LGHNA and CDR2 is YSLEER. Deletions cut 3 bases from V and 3 bases from J, with 12 bases between. CDR3 nucleotide sequence: TGCGCCAGCAGCCAGAGCCGGGACTTCTACGAGCAGTACTTC. The encoded protein is CASSQSRDFYEQYF.